The present entry profiles one T cell receptor beta chain with its context. Antigen: not known. The data derive from a study of persistence of HIV-infected CD4 T cells. The stimulus was an HIV-1 Gag 15-mer peptide pool, roughly 1 ug/peptide/mL. Sorted nonresponding memory CD4+ T cells were CD40L-negative, CD69-negative, CD45RO-high. Adults with HIV-1 started suppressive ART while chronically infected. Sequencing used immunoSEQ version 4 in survey mode. Profiled with immunoSEQ multiplex PCR; TCRdb holds only in-frame clones, not every one. This sample yields tens of thousands of clones, of which approximately 75% are seen a single time; 1.7% belongs to the top ten. Germline assignment: CDR1 SGHRS and CDR2 YFSETQ. V lost 0 bases and J 2 bases, leaving 9 bases between the germline ends. CDR3 length: 15 amino acids.

This TCR was sampled from an adult man with HIV who was CMV-seropositive. The source was CD4+ T cells sorted from PBMCs after approximately 20-hour stimulation, collected from a patient who received antiretroviral therapy. The chain has TRBV5-1 and TRBJ1-5, with D possibly being TRBD1 (5 bases). CDR3 amino acids: CASSLEGTGNQPQHF. As DNA, the CDR3 is TGCGCCAGCAGCTTGGAGGGGACGGGCAATCAGCCCCAGCATTTT.